This T cell receptor (beta chain) comes out of a study of cytomegalovirus exposure and HLA in healthy donors. Whole-study results and caveats: The study designated 150 to 200 TCR beta chains cytomegalovirus-associated. Across donors, presence/absence analyses took sequencing depth to be roughly uniform.

Details on this clone: Antigen: not known.

The PCR had 60 Vbeta and 13 Jbeta primers. Produced via immunoSEQ multiplex PCR; TCRdb's table is partial and in-frame only. Among about 180,000 clones listed, over 70% were seen once. The clonotype originates from a woman aged 45-60 years in good health and CMV-seronegative. Sample: PBMCs.

The DNA for the CDR3 is TGTGCCAGCAGGCAGGGGGCCTCTACTACGCAGTATTTT. Translating it yields CASRQGASTTQYF. V gene TRBV7-2 combines with J gene TRBJ2-3; TRBD1 matches 8 bases. V shed 6 bases and J 8 bases; nucleotides not matched to a gene: 7. Germline lookup yields CDR1 SGHTA and CDR2 FQGNSA. CDR3 length: 13 residues.